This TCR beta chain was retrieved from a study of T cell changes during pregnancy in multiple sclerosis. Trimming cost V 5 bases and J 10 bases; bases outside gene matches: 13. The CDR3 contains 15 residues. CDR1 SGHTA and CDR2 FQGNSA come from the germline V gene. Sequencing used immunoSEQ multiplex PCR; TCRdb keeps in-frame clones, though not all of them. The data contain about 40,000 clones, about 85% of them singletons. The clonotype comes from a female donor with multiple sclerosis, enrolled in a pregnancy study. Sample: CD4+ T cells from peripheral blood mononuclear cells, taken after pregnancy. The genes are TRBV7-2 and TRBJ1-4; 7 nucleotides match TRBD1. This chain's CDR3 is CASSPGTAPNGKLFF. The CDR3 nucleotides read TGTGCCAGCAGCCCCGGGACAGCTCCTAACGGAAAACTGTTTTTT.